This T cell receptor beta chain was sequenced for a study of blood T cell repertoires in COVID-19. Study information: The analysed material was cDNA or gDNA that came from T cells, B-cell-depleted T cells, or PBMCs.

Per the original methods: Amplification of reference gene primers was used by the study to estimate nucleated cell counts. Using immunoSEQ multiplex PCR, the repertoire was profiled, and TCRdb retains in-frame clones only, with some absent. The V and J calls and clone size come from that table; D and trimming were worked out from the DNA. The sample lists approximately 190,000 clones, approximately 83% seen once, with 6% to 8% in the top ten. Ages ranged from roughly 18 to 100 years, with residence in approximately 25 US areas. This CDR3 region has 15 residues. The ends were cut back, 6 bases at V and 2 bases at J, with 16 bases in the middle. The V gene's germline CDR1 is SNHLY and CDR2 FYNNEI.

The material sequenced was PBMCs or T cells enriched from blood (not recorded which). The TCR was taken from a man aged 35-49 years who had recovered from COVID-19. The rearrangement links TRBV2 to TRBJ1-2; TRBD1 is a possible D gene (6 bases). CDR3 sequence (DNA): TGTGCCAGCAGCGTGGGAAGACAGGCGAACTATGGCTACACCTTC. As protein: CASSVGRQANYGYTF.